This T cell receptor (beta chain) is drawn from a study of T cells expressing NK-cell markers (dated by TCRdb to about 2020). Turning to the overall study: Three sorted T-cell subsets (CD3+CD56+NKG2C+, CD3+CD56+NKG2C- and CD3+CD56-NKG2C+) from about 8 donors had their TCR beta-chain repertoires profiled. Illumina HiSeq 2000/2500, MiSeq or NextSeq was used to sequence libraries as 2 x 150 bp reads. Most of the eight sequenced donors were HCMV-seropositive and one was HCMV-seronegative. All eight donors whose samples were sequenced were randomly selected healthy volunteers, three of them men and five women. Here is what the overall study found, with its caveats: Whether the expanded NKG2C-expressing T cell clones were specific for HCMV antigens remained unclear. Those dominant clonotypes were again the most abundant among CD3+CD56-NKG2C+ cells in a few donors, at about 28.3-65%. In several donors, the dominant CD3+CD56+NKG2C+ clonotypes were among the top 10 CD8+ clonotypes and accounted for about 1.0-7.5% of CD8+ T cells.

As to this clonotype: This receptor's antigen is unknown.

A commercial ELISA kit detecting HCMV-specific IgG in serum was used to determine HCMV serostatus. Peripheral blood mononuclear cells were isolated from blood by Ficoll density gradient centrifugation. Reading the germline V gene (reference sequence) gives CDR1 MNHEY and CDR2 SMNVEV. Taken from cysteine to phenylalanine, the CDR3 has 16 residues. The protein alone is recorded here. The instrument was an Illumina HiSeq 2000. The TCR beta cDNA libraries were made using 5'RACE template switching, a step that added both a universal primer site and unique molecular identifiers. cDNA synthesis was primed from the TCR beta constant segment, followed by two successive PCR amplification steps. As for the original processing: MIGEC was used to demultiplex reads and group reads by UMI, and MiTCR was used to assemble and quantify clonotypes. To exclude erroneous sequences, any TCR cDNA sequence not supported by at least two reads was discarded. The tcR package was used for downstream repertoire analysis, and clonotypes were matched between fractions using CDR3 nucleotide sequence together with V segment. VDJmatch was used to annotate antigen specificity against VDJdb, with one amino acid substitution in CDR3 permitted. The reads went through TCRdb reprocessing, and each CDR3 protein sequence gets one entry with no DNA. It is TCRdb's table, rather than the study itself, that gives the V and J calls and clone size. This sample's clone table shows fewer than 550,000 distinct CDR3 sequences. The biggest ten clones account for over 1.3% of the sample.

The chain couples TRBV27 to TRBJ2-7; as DNA is missing, the TRBD1 call by TCRdb cannot be tested. What was sequenced was blood T cells: a sorted CD56 or NKG2C T cell subset, CD4+ or CD8+ T cells, or bulk PBMC T cells (not recorded which). The TCR was taken from a woman in her 50s in good health. Donor details come from another sample of the same person, matched by shared clones. The CDR3 amino acid sequence is: CASSFLGTGNFYEQYF.